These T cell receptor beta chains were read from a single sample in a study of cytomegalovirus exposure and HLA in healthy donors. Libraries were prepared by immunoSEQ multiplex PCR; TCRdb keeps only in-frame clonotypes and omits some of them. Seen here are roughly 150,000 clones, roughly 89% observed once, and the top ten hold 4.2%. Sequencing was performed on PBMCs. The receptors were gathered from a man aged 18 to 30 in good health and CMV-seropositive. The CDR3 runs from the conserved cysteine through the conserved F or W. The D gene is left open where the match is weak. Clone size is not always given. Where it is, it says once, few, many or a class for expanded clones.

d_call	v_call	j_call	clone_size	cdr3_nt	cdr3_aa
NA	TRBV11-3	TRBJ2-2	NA	TGTGCCAGCAGCTTAGCGGGGACCGGGGAGCTGTTTTTT	CASSLAGTGELFF
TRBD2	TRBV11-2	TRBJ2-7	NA	TGTGCCAGCAGACCTGGACTAGCGGATTACGAGCAGTACTTC	CASRPGLADYEQYF
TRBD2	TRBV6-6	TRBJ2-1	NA	TGTGCCAGCAGTGCGACTAGCGGGAGAAACTTGTTCTTC	CASSATSGRNLFF
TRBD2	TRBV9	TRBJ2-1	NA	TGTGCCAGCAGCACCTATTTAGCGGGGGCGAACTACAATGAGCAGTTCTTC	CASSTYLAGANYNEQFF
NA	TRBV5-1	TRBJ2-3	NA	TGCGCCAGCAGCGTGACCCGGGGAGATACGCAGTATTTT	CASSVTRGDTQYF
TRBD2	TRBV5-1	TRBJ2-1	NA	TGCGCCAGCAGCTTGCTAGCGGGAGATAGCTTTGAGCAGTTCTTC	CASSLLAGDSFEQFF
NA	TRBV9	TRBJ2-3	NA	TGTGCCAGCAGCGCCCCGCGAGCAGGGGGGATAGATACGCAGTATTTT	CASSAPRAGGIDTQYF
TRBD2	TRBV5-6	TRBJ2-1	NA	TGTGCCAGCACCGTACTAGCGGGAGGGCCCTACAATGAGCAGTTCTTC	CASTVLAGGPYNEQFF
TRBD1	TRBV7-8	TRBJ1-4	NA	TGTGCCAGCAGTCCTCGGGACAGGGGAACGGAAAAACTGTTTTTT	CASSPRDRGTEKLFF
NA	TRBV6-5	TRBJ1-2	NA	TGTGCCAGCAGACCCGGTCCTAACTATGGCTACACCTTC	CASRPGPNYGYTF
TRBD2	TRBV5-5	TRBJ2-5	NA	TGTGCCAGCAGCTTAAGGTGGGGGGGAGGGGAGACCCAGTACTTC	CASSLRWGGGETQYF
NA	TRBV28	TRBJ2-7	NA	TGTGCCAGCAGCAGCTCTAGACAGGAGCAGTACTTC	CASSSSRQEQYF
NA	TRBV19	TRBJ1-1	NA	TGTGCCAGTAGACCGGGGAGGGGGAACACTGAAGCTTTCTTT	CASRPGRGNTEAFF
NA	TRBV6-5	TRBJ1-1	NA	TGTGCCAGCAGTTACCTTCCACAGCGGGACACTGAAGCTTTCTTT	CASSYLPQRDTEAFF
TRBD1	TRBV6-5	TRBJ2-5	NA	TGTGCCAGCAGTTACGACGAAACAGGGGAAGAGACCCAGTACTTC	CASSYDETGEETQYF
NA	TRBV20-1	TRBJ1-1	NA	TGCAGTGCTAGTCGGGTTGAAGCTTTCTTT	CSASRVEAFF
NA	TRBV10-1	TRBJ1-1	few	TGCGCCAGCACCCTGAATTCCCTAGGTGAGAACACTGAAGCTTTCTTT	CASTLNSLGENTEAFF
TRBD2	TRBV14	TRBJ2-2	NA	TGTGCCAGCAGCCTGGGACTAGCGGTTTACACCGGGGAGCTGTTTTTT	CASSLGLAVYTGELFF
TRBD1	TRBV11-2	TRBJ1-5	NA	TGTGCCAGCAGCTTACCTGGACAGGTGGTTAATCAGCCCCAGCATTTT	CASSLPGQVVNQPQHF
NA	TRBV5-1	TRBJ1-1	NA	TGCGCCAGCAGCTTGGTACATGGTGGCACTGAAGCTTTCTTT	CASSLVHGGTEAFF
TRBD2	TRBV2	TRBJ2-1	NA	TGTGCCAGTCTCAGGGGACTAGCGGGCAATGAGCAGTTCTTC	CASLRGLAGNEQFF
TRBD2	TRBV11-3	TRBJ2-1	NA	TGTGCCAGCAGCTTAGGTTTACTAGCGGGGGTGTACAATGAGCAGTTCTTC	CASSLGLLAGVYNEQFF
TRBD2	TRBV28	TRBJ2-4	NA	TGTGCCAGCAGTTTTGGAGTAGCGGGAGTGGGAAACATTCAGTACTTC	CASSFGVAGVGNIQYF
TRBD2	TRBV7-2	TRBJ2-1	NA	TGTGCCAGCAGCTTACTAGCGGGCTACAATGAGCAGTTCTTC	CASSLLAGYNEQFF
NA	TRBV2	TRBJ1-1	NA	TGTGCCAGCAGTGTGGGCATGAACACTGAAGCTTTCTTT	CASSVGMNTEAFF
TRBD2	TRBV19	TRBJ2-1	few	TGTGCCAGTAGTAGAGCGACTAGCGGGAGGACCTACAATGAGCAGTTCTTC	CASSRATSGRTYNEQFF
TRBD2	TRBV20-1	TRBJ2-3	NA	TGCAGTGCTAGAGGGGACTATAACGAGTATTTT	CSARGDYNEYF
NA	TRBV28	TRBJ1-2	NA	TGTGCCAGCACTGATTGGGAGGGGCGGTATGGCTACACCTTC	CASTDWEGRYGYTF
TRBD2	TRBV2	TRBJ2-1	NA	TGTGCCAGCAGGAGGACTAGCGGGAGAACCCGCTCCTACAATGAGCAGTTCTTC	CASRRTSGRTRSYNEQFF
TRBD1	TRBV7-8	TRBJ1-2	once	TGTGCCAGCAGCTTAGCGGGACAGCCCTATGGCTACACCTTC	CASSLAGQPYGYTF
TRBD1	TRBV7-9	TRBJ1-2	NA	TGTGCCAGCAGCTTAGGGGACAGGGTGATTGACTATGGCTACACCTTC	CASSLGDRVIDYGYTF
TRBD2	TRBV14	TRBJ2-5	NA	TGTGCCAGCAGCCAAGATCGTAGTAGCGGGAGTGTCTGGGAGACCCAGTACTTC	CASSQDRSSGSVWETQYF
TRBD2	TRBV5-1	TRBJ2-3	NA	TGCGCCAGCAGTTTCCGTCTAGCGGCTTTCACAGATACGCAGTATTTT	CASSFRLAAFTDTQYF
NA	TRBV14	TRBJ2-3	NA	TGTGCCAGCAGCCCCCACACAGATACGCAGTATTTT	CASSPHTDTQYF
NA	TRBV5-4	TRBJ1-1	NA	TGTGCCAGCAGCCAGGGAGGGGTGGGGACTGAAGCTTTCTTT	CASSQGGVGTEAFF
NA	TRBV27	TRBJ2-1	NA	TGTGCCAGCAGTTTTAGGCTAGTCTCCAACAATGAGCAGTTCTTC	CASSFRLVSNNEQFF